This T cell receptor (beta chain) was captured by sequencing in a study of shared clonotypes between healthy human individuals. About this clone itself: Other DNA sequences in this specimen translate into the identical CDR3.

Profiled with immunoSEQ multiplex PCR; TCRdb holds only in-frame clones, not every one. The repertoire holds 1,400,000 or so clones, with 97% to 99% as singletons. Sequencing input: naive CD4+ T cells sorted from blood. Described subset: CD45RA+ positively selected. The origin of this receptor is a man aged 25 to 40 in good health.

The CDR3 DNA is TGTGCCAGCAGGTCTGGAGGCACTGAAGCTTTCTTT. Its protein product is CASRSGGTEAFF. The chain joins TRBV28 to TRBJ1-1; no clear D gene. V shed 6 bases and J shed 4 bases, with 9 bases lying between them. CDR1 MDHEN and CDR2 SYDVKM come from the germline V gene. This CDR3 has 12 residues.